This T cell receptor (beta chain) is drawn from a study of T cell changes during pregnancy in multiple sclerosis. CDR3 length equals 16 residues. Germline trimming cut 4 bases from V and 7 bases from J; bases unmatched to any gene: 8. Germline V gene lookup returns CDR1 SEHNR and CDR2 FQNEAQ (reference sequence). This clone was counted a few times. Data came from immunoSEQ multiplex PCR; TCRdb stores just in-frame clones and leaves some out. The repertoire includes approximately 87,000 clones, around 90% of them detected once, and less than 0.6% sits in the top ten. The rearrangement links TRBV7-9 to TRBJ1-6; 9 bases fit TRBD1. This TCR was recovered from a female donor with multiple sclerosis, enrolled in a pregnancy study. The source material was CD4+ T cells from peripheral blood mononuclear cells, sampled in the second trimester of pregnancy. The CDR3 spells CASSSYPTGGNSPLHF. CDR3 coding DNA: TGTGCCAGCAGCTCCTACCCGACAGGGGGAAATTCACCCCTCCACTTT. The whole variable domain, remainder taken from reference TRBV7-9 and TRBJ1-6, is DTGVSQNPRHKITKRGQNVTFRCDPISEHNRLYWYRQTLGQGPEFLTYFQNEAQLEKSRLLSDRFSAERPKGSFSTLEIQRTEQGDSAMYLCASSSYPTGGNSPLHFGNGTRLTVT.